The present entry profiles one TCR beta chain with its context. Its antigen is currently not known. The sample holds no much larger clone one base away, and base qualities are not on file. Libraries were prepared through RACE. TCRdb names NextSeq 500 as the instrument used. During library preparation, unique molecular identifiers were attached to individual cDNA molecules so that TCRs could be counted quantitatively and reproducibly. For every blood RNA sample, sequencing covered both the TCR alpha and TCR beta chains. Per the authors' processing: Samples had a median of roughly 91,000 TCRs, with a range from roughly 23,224 to 750,000. V, J and CDR3 annotation of the TCR reads was performed with the Decombinator software suite. For the PS versus PT1 abundance plots, all samples were subsampled to the same number of TCRs (28,000). Expanded TCRs were defined as absent before sensitization and observed at least eight times at the 2-week time point. The public reads were reanalyzed by TCRdb: fastp trimming at Q25, MiXCR alignment, in-frame beta chains only. When rows share a CDR3 protein, they turn into one entry using the most common DNA and genes. TCRdb, not the original authors, processed these V and J calls. The table for this sample lists approximately 180,000 distinct CDR3 sequences; almost 30% of them were counted only once. Clones ranked in the top ten supply 2.5% to 3.5% of the sample.

The time point label here, explained by the study, means: pre-sensitization, week 0. Interpreted using the paper, the treatment or condition label stands for: therapeutic diphenylcyclopropenone sensitization with weekly scalp DPC. At each patch-test visit, blood was drawn before the patch test was applied. To be eligible, patients had to be aged 18 to 70, diagnosed with alopecia and judged suitable for DPC therapy, while pregnant patients were excluded. Total RNA was isolated from unfractionated whole blood collected in Tempus Blood RNA tubes. These data belong to a study of human T cells and chemical hapten exposure (dated by TCRdb to about 2021). Background on the whole study: For sensitization, 2% DPC in acetone was applied to an approximately 2 cm by approximately 2 cm area of upper inner arm skin. Throughout the roughly 25-week study period, patients were also given weekly therapeutic DPC doses on the scalp. Patch testing was performed on the upper back with Finn chambers containing 0.01% DPC, and the patch tests were scored after 6 days according to International Contact Dermatitis Research Group standards. The patient cohort, mostly female, included alopecia areata with under or over 50% scalp involvement, alopecia totalis and alopecia universalis. The libraries were sequenced as a pool, and the TCR yield per sample differed mostly because of small variations in library volumes within the pool. Peripheral blood TCR repertoire changes were tracked in vivo in alopecia patients during primary and secondary sensitization to the hapten diphenylcyclopropenone (DPC). Blood samples were taken from patients before sensitization (week 0) and at 2, 6 and about 24 weeks after DPC sensitization. Twenty-nine alopecia patients provided blood for TCR sequencing at one to four time points (pre-sensitization, 2, 6 and 24 weeks).

Overall results and qualifications from the work: Repeated subsampling changed both the strength of the expansion versus patch-test correlation and the threshold at which the correlation became significant. Significantly more large CDR3 similarity clusters were formed by expanded TCRs than by pre-sensitization or healthy control sets, consistent with antigen-driven responses. DPC sensitization did not change the number of TCRs with a frequency above 1 in 1000, and there was no evidence of changes in global repertoire structure. Patch test score was positively correlated with the number of PT1 expanded TCRs, with significance at thresholds 8, 16 and 32 but not at 4. Because all patients had alopecia, a presumed autoimmune disease, the immune response of the patients might differ from that of healthy individuals.

The cysteine opens and the phenylalanine closes a CDR3 of 16 amino acids. The read is trimmed to its CDR3 DNA, 48 bases read in frame from base 1. The V end gives up 6 bases and the J end 5 bases, leaving 9 bases in the junction not matched to a gene. The germline V gene specifies MDHEN as CDR1 and SYDVKM as CDR2. The chain is made from TRBV28 and TRBJ2-1; TRBD2 matches 11 bases in the middle. The input for sequencing was whole blood, taken in connection with sensitization to the hapten diphenylcyclopropenone (DPC). This TCR came from a woman aged 30 to 39 with alopecia areata. Some clones in this sample may be carry-over from other donors' samples. This receptor has the CDR3 CASSSRLAGLHNEQFF. The nucleotide sequence is given as TGTGCCAGCAGCTCTAGACTAGCGGGGTTACACAATGAGCAGTTCTTC.